One sample yielded the 11 T cell receptor beta chains listed below, sequenced in a study of Graves' ophthalmopathy and Graves' hyperthyroidism. For repertoire sequencing, the TCR beta CDR3 regions were amplified from RNA transcripts. HTBI primers primed a first-round RT-PCR, and a second-round multiplex PCR followed. TCRdb itself ran the multiplex PCR reads through MiXCR, one entry per CDR3 protein. The table records hundreds of thousands of distinct CDR3 sequences, roughly 40% of them present only once. The specimen sequenced was peripheral blood. These receptors originate from an adult man with Graves' ophthalmopathy.

This clonotype has more than one count but fewer than ten. A much larger clonotype is one base distant, so this may be a read error. The chain recombines TRBV24-1 with TRBJ2-5; possibly TRBD2 for D (5 bases). Germline CDR1 KGHDR, CDR2 SFDVKD. The CDR3 has 13 amino acids. V lost 7 bases and J lost 4, with 12 bases in between. CDR3 in DNA: TGTGCCACCAGGCACCCGAGCGGAGAGACCCAGTACTTC. This translates into CATRHPSGETQYF.

This clonotype came up many times. The chain has TRBV7-9 and TRBJ1-2; 8 nucleotides align to TRBD1. The CDR3 has 12 amino acids. Germline-derived CDR1 and CDR2 are SEHNR and FQNEAQ (reference sequence). J gave up 7 bases and V 5 bases, and 3 bases lay outside the gene matches. The DNA of the CDR3 is TGTGCCAGCAGCCAGGGGGCGCTTGGCTACACCTTC. Amino acids: CASSQGALGYTF.

This clonotype was seen only once. The chain has TRBV10-3 and TRBJ1-1, with a weak D call TRBD1 (6 bases). Trimming took off 11 bases at V and 2 bases at J, with 24 bases between the two ends. In germline, CDR1 is ENHRY, CDR2 SYGVKD. The CDR3 is 16 residues long. The CDR3 region has the DNA TGTGCCTGGAGTGTAACCTCCGGGACACCCAACACTGAAGCTTTCTTT. It encodes CAWSVTSGTPNTEAFF.

This clonotype came up a few times. The genes are TRBV7-2 and TRBJ1-1, with D possibly being TRBD1 (5 bases). This CDR3 region has 15 residues. V lost 4 bases, J lost 6 bases, and 18 bases lay in between. Germline assignment: CDR1 SGHTA and CDR2 FQGNSA. The CDR3 DNA sequence: TGTGCCAGCAGCTCGCATGGGGGAGACTCTGCTGAAGCTTTCTTT. It is translated as CASSSHGGDSAEAFF. Complete variable domain (other parts from reference TRBV7-2 and TRBJ1-1): GAGVSQSPSNKVTEKGKDVELRCDPISGHTALYWYRQSLGQGLEFLIYFQGNSAPDKSGLPSDRFSAERTGGSVSTLTIQRTQQEDSAVYLCASSSHGGDSAEAFFGQGTRLTVV.

As regards this clonotype: This is likely a read error, given that the CDR3 carries no conserved phenylalanine or tryptophan at its end. It is unclear where the CDR3 begins or ends on the DNA, so no DNA is shown, and the CDR3 is as TCRdb lists it. The chain carries TRBV29-1 and TRBJ1-1. Both ends counted, the CDR3 spans 11 residues. The germline CDR1 and CDR2 sequences are SQVTM and ANQGSEA. CDR3 residues: CSAPRGAEANY.

The V and J genes are TRBV6-5 and TRBJ2-5; TRBD2 matches 13 bases. The CDR3 runs 17 residues. V was pared by 6 bases and J by 1 base, with 8 bases of the junction left unmatched. CDR1 is MNHEY and CDR2 is SVGAGI in the germline V gene. DNA for the CDR3: TGTGCCAGCAGCCAAGGTGGACTAGCGGGAGCCCAAGAGACCCAGTACTTC. Protein sequence: CASSQGGLAGAQETQYF.

This clonotype was seen at least ten times. The V call is TRBV10-3, the J call TRBJ1-1, with D uncertain. This CDR3 region has 14 residues. Between the trimmed V and J ends, which lost 10 bases and 3 bases, there was a span of 18 bases. Germline V gene lookup returns CDR1 ENHRY and CDR2 SYGVKD. The CDR3 DNA reads as TGTGCCACCGCGGACGCGACGGGTGACACTGAAGCTTTCTTT. Protein sequence: CATADATGDTEAFF.

This clonotype was recorded at least ten times. The chain joins TRBV29-1 to TRBJ2-7, with 9 positions matching TRBD1. Germline-derived CDR1 and CDR2 are SQVTM and ANQGSEA. Germline trimming cut 5 bases from V and 6 bases from J; bases unmatched to any gene: 8. The CDR3 is 13 amino acids. The CDR3 region is CSVWGQGRSEQYF. The CDR3 DNA follows: TGCAGCGTTTGGGGACAGGGTAGGAGCGAGCAGTACTTC.

The table lists this clonotype with many counts. CDR3 sequence reads: CASSPTRSSYEQYF. The DNA for the CDR3 is TGTGCCAGCAGCCCGACACGGAGCTCCTACGAGCAGTACTTC. V is TRBV7-2 and J is TRBJ2-7, with D uncertain. Trimming removed 5 bases from V and 0 bases from J, with 11 bases in between. Looked up from germline, CDR1 is SGHTA and CDR2 is FQGNSA. The CDR3 runs 14 residues.

The J gene is TRBJ2-7, the V gene TRBV6-2 or TRBV6-3, with D unclear. From germline, CDR1 is MNHEY and CDR2 SVGEGT. CDR3 size: 15 residues. The ends were cut back, 8 bases at V and 3 bases at J, with 20 bases in the middle. Written as DNA, the CDR3 is TGTGCCAGCTCGCCCTACGATGTATCCTTCTACGAGCAGTACTTC. Protein product: CASSPYDVSFYEQYF.

This clonotype was detected many times. The V gene is TRBV5-1, the J gene TRBJ2-6; D gene unclear. In germline, CDR1 is SGHRS, CDR2 YFSETQ. The CDR3 totals 14 residues. V shed 0 bases and J shed 4 bases, with 5 bases lying between them. The CDR3 DNA reads TGCGCCAGCAGCTTGGATTGGGGGGCCAACGTCCTGACTTTC. Protein: CASSLDWGANVLTF.